The clone carrying this T cell receptor beta chain was observed a few times. The CDR3 length is 14 residues. Germline trimming cut 2 bases from V and 5 bases from J; bases unmatched to any gene: 7. Germline V CDR1 and CDR2: DFQATT, SNEGSKA (reference sequence). The record originates from a study of regulatory T cells in long-lasting Graves disease. The time point denotes: newly diagnosed GD, antithyroid drugs for less than 3 months. After RNA was extracted from PBMCs, the TCR library was made from it. Through Arm-PCR of CDR3 regions and iRepertoire HTBI primers, TCR beta libraries were built. TCRdb fed the multiplex PCR reads into MiXCR, producing one record per CDR3 protein. The table shows 550,000 to 650,000 distinct CDR3 sequences, with 15% to 20% occurring only once. This sample also appeared in a second study, on T cells in Graves' hyperthyroidism and ophthalmopathy. That report notes: A lack of ophthalmopathy progression within 18 months defined stable Graves' hyperthyroidism. Ophthalmopathy, which appeared later, was predicted by the model a median approximately 6 months before onset.

Source: peripheral blood mononuclear cells (PBMCs), taken at new diagnosis, from a patient treated with antithyroid drugs. The V call is TRBV20-1, the J call TRBJ2-5; the match to TRBD1 covers 8 bases. This clonotype was sampled from a man between 18 and 29 years old with Graves disease. The CDR3 sequence is CSARQGAPRETQYF. CDR3 coding DNA: TGCAGTGCTAGACAGGGGGCCCCTCGGGAGACCCAGTACTTC.